The clone carrying this T cell receptor beta chain turned up a few times. The sample comes from a study of cytomegalovirus exposure and HLA in healthy donors. Germline lookup yields CDR1 GTSNPN and CDR2 SVGIG (reference sequence). This CDR3 contains 13 residues. V was pared by 5 bases and J by 1 base, with 3 bases of the junction left unmatched. The PCR had 60 Vbeta and 13 Jbeta primers. The assay was immunoSEQ multiplex PCR, and TCRdb's table has in-frame clones only and misses some. This sample has more than 100,000 clones; 15% occur once, and the top ten carry 1.9%. Material: PBMCs. The origin of this receptor is a woman younger than 35 in good health and CMV-seronegative. This chain joins TRBV30 and TRBJ1-1, with 8 bases identical to TRBD1. The CDR3 is CAWADRANTEAFF. The CDR3 DNA follows: TGTGCCTGGGCGGACAGGGCGAACACTGAAGCTTTCTTT.